The clone carrying this T cell receptor beta chain has ten or more counts. The antigen remains undetermined. Ligated cDNA underwent four rounds of PCR with nested alpha and beta constant region primers and SP2. Blood and skin TCR RNA was reverse transcribed with alpha and beta constant primers. TCRdb analysed the 5' RACE reads with MiXCR anew, one entry per CDR3 protein. The sample contains roughly 48,000 distinct CDR3 sequences, 4.7% of which appear only once. These data originate in a study of naive and memory T cell subsets. General study points: The RNA method is potentially sensitive to activation and differentiation changes.

The CDR3 loop spans 14 amino acids. The germline V and J ends were trimmed by 5 bases and 5 bases, with 15 bases remaining between them. CDR1 is SGHVS, CDR2 FNYEAQ, per germline. A UMI-containing oligonucleotide was joined by 3' ligation to the TCR cDNA template. Adult healthy volunteers gave 2.5 ml peripheral blood for whole-blood RNA. Input was roughly 1 to 1000 ng of DNase-treated total RNA without cell sorting. The gene calls are TRBV7-6 and TRBJ2-5, with D uncertain. This receptor was obtained from a female donor in good health. The DNA of the CDR3 is TGTGCCAGCAGCCGGACCCATTTCTTTGAGACCCAGTACTTC. Translating it yields CASSRTHFFETQYF.